This T cell receptor (beta chain) comes out of a study of CD8 T cells in ankylosing spondylitis. Findings of the study overall: A TCR beta motif of about 8 highly homologous variants appeared characteristic of ankylosing spondylitis blood.

Via MiXCR, TCRdb re-called the 5' RACE reads, giving one row per CDR3 protein. The data contain 85,000 to 100,000 distinct CDR3 sequences, roughly 8% of them singletons. The CDR3 is 14 residues long. CDR1 SGDLS and CDR2 YYNGEE come from the germline V gene. Trimming removed 5 bases from V and 4 bases from J, with 12 bases in between. This clonotype was detected many times. Its antigen is undetermined. Input material: blood, either unsorted or a sorted T cell fraction (not recorded which). This chain links TRBV9 with TRBJ2-2, with a weak D call TRBD1 (6 bases). This TCR derives from a male donor with ankylosing spondylitis or in good health (not recorded which). The CDR3 nucleotides are TGTGCCAGCAGACAGGGACCCACCACCGGGGAGCTGTTTTTT. This translates into CASRQGPTTGELFF.